This TCR beta chain was found in a study of Graves' ophthalmopathy and Graves' hyperthyroidism. V lost 5 bases and J lost 6, with 14 bases in between. CDR3 size: 14 residues. The authors amplified TCR beta CDR3 regions, and they did so from RNA transcripts for repertoire sequencing. After a first-round RT-PCR with HTBI primers, a second-round multiplex PCR was run. TCRdb passed the multiplex PCR reads through MiXCR, listing each CDR3 protein once. The sample lists about 480,000 distinct CDR3 sequences, 14% occurring once. Ten or more counts support this clonotype. The receptor was derived from a woman between 25 and 40 years old with Graves' ophthalmopathy. The genes are TRBV12-3 or TRBV12-4 and TRBJ2-4, with no clear D. Sequencing used blood. CDR3 nucleotides: TGTGCCAGCAGTCCCTCCGGACGAAGAAACATTCAGTACTTC. This translates into CASSPSGRRNIQYF.